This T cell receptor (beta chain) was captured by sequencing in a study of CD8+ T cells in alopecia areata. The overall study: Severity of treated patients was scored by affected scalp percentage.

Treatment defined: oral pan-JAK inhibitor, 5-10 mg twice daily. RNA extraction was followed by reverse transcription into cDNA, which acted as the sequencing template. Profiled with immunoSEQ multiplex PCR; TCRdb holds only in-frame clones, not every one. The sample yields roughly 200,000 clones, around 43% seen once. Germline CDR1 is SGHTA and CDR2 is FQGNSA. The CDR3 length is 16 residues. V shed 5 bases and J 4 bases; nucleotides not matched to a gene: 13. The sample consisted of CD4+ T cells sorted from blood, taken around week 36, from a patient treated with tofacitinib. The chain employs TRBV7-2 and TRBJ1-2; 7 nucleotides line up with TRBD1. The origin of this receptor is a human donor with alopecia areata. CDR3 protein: CASSRRTGGSAYGYTF. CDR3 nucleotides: TGTGCCAGCAGCCGAAGGACAGGCGGATCGGCCTATGGCTACACCTTC.